This record concerns one T cell receptor beta chain sequence. Its antigen remains unknown. The data stem from a study of neoadjuvant nivolumab and ipilimumab in lung cancer. TCRdb keeps only in-frame clones here, not all; method: immunoSEQ multiplex PCR. The sample consists of thousands of clones, more than 60% of them appearing once. Study findings and constraints: Compared with tumor-adjacent uninvolved lung, resected tumors showed greater richness and clonality. Resected-tumor TCR richness correlated positively with pretherapy blood richness.

The CDR3 has 12 residues. Germline V gene data show CDR1 as SGHRS and CDR2 as YFSETQ. Trimming shortened V by 0 bases and J by 5 bases, and 5 bases separated the two germline ends. The clonotype was recovered from an adult with non-small cell lung cancer. The sequencing here drew on tumor tissue, taken after neoadjuvant nivolumab, alone or with ipilimumab, at or shortly before surgery. The chain joins TRBV5-1 to TRBJ2-5, with unresolved D. CDR3 region: CASSLEVETQYF. DNA of the CDR3: TGCGCCAGCAGCTTGGAGGTGGAGACCCAGTACTTC.